The 27 T cell receptor beta chains reported below all come from one sample, sequenced in a study of Graves' ophthalmopathy and Graves' hyperthyroidism. Beta-chain TCR CDR3 regions were amplified from RNA transcripts. First-round RT-PCR with HTBI primers preceded a second-round multiplex PCR. TCRdb re-analysed the multiplex PCR reads in MiXCR, keeping a single row per CDR3 protein. The top ten hold about 3.3% of the sample, which has approximately 640,000 distinct CDR3 sequences, just over 40% seen once. The sample taken for sequencing was peripheral blood. Source of these receptors: an adult man with Graves' ophthalmopathy.

This clonotype has ten or more counts. The chain joins TRBV7-9 to TRBJ1-1, with a possible D match to TRBD1 (6 bases). Trimming cost V 5 bases and J 3 bases, with 16 bases left between them. This CDR3 is 15 amino acids long. Per germline, CDR1 SEHNR and CDR2 FQNEAQ (reference sequence). CDR3 loop: CASSITGSEDTEAFF. DNA of the CDR3: TGTGCCAGCAGCATAACAGGGTCTGAGGACACTGAAGCTTTCTTT. The whole variable domain, remainder taken from reference TRBV7-9 and TRBJ1-1, is DTGVSQNPRHKITKRGQNVTFRCDPISEHNRLYWYRQTLGQGPEFLTYFQNEAQLEKSRLLSDRFSAERPKGSFSTLEIQRTEQGDSAMYLCASSITGSEDTEAFFGQGTRLTVV.

This clonotype was recorded many times. This sequence joins TRBV10-3 and TRBJ1-5; D unresolved. Trimming stripped 10 bases from V and 0 bases from J, with 13 bases between. The V gene's germline CDR1 is ENHRY and CDR2 SYGVKD. CDR3 length: 14 residues. This CDR3 reads CASRTVYSNQPQHF. The CDR3 bases are TGTGCCAGCCGGACCGTTTATAGCAATCAGCCCCAGCATTTT.

This clonotype was seen repeatedly, ten times or more. This chain uses TRBV7-2 with TRBJ1-6; 7 nucleotides line up with TRBD1. Germline V gives CDR1 SGHTA, CDR2 FQGNSA. The V gene end was trimmed by 4 bases and the J gene end by 10 bases; junction bases not matched to a gene: 10. This CDR3 comprises 15 residues. Written as DNA, the CDR3 is TGTGCCAGCAGCTCGCGACAGGGCAGGGGCTCACCCCTCCACTTT. Protein: CASSSRQGRGSPLHF.

Remarks on this clonotype: Since the CDR3 does not end with the conserved phenylalanine or tryptophan, this likely comes from a read error. Because the CDR3's place on the DNA is in doubt, the DNA is left out and the CDR3 is given as listed by TCRdb. This chain uses TRBV7-9 with TRBJ2-2; the D call in the table, TRBD1, was not verified against the DNA. The CDR3 region is 8 residues in length, termini included. CDR1 and CDR2 (germline): SEHNR, FQNEAQ (reference sequence). CDR3 loop: CASSPGGG.

This chain joins TRBV29-1 and TRBJ1-2, with TRBD1 identical over 9 bases. Germline CDR1 reads SQVTM; CDR2 reads ANQGSEA. The CDR3 is 12 amino acids. J was trimmed by 6 bases and V by 8 bases; bases with no gene match: 7. DNA for the CDR3: TGCAGCTCACGAGGGACAGGGAATGGCTACACCTTC. Translation gives CSSRGTGNGYTF.

With regard to this clonotype: This clone may be a read error of a much larger clone one base away. The V call is TRBV25-1, the J call TRBJ2-7; 8 positions match TRBD1. This CDR3 comprises 13 residues. Germline V gene data show CDR1 as MGHDK and CDR2 as SYGVNS. The CDR3 DNA reads as TGTGTCAGCAGTGAAGGACAGGGCTTCGAGCAGTACTTC. Translation gives CVSSEGQGFEQYF.

This clonotype was counted many times. V usage is TRBV10-3 and J usage is TRBJ2-7; 7 bases map to TRBD1. Germline V gene sequence: CDR1 ENHRY, CDR2 SYGVKD. There are 12 residues in the CDR3. CDR3 amino acids: CAAKGAFYEQYF. The CDR3 DNA reads TGTGCGGCCAAGGGGGCCTTTTACGAGCAGTACTTC.

Points on this clonotype: The junction differs from germline at one of its ends, possibly a read error. The CDR3 here is CASSQRAGGSGELSF. CDR3 nucleotides: TGTGCCAGCAGCCAACGGGCAGGGGGCAGCGGGGAGCTGTCTTTT. The chain is built from TRBV7-6 and TRBJ2-2; perhaps TRBD1 as D (8 bases). In germline, CDR1 is SGHVS, CDR2 FNYEAQ. This CDR3 has 15 residues.

V usage is TRBV5-5 and J usage is TRBJ2-5; possibly TRBD1 for D (6 bases). This CDR3 spans 15 amino acids. Per germline, CDR1 SGHKS and CDR2 YYEKEE (reference sequence). The V and J ends lost 3 bases and 7 bases respectively, with 19 bases between them. Here the CDR3 reads CASSSLQDSLMTQYF. The DNA for the CDR3 is TGTGCCAGCAGCTCCCTCCAGGACAGCCTAATGACCCAGTACTTC.

The rearrangement uses TRBV3-2 and TRBJ1-2; the tabulated D call, TRBD1, remains unverified against the DNA. TRBV3-2 corresponds to a pseudogene. There are 14 residues in the CDR3. The CDR3 bases are TGTGCCAGCAGCCAGACCGACAGGGACTATGGCTACACCTTC. This sequence encodes CASSQTDRDYGYTF.

This chain joins TRBV11-3 and TRBJ2-3; no reliable D call. The CDR3 has 15 amino acids. V gave up 1 base and J gave up 4 bases, with 12 bases separating them. Germline V CDR1 and CDR2: SGHNT, YENEEA. CDR3 amino acids: CASSLVKSTADTQYF. The CDR3 bases are TGTGCCAGCAGCTTAGTTAAATCTACGGCAGATACGCAGTATTTT.

A remark on this clonotype: Being one base from a much bigger clone, this may be a read error. This chain uses TRBV2 with TRBJ2-3; D possibly uses TRBD1 or TRBD2 (5 bases each). Germline values: CDR1 SNHLY, CDR2 FYNNEI. The CDR3 has 14 residues. The V gene lost 6 bases and the J gene lost 4 bases, with 14 bases spanning the gap. CDR3 in amino acids: CASSRGENSDTQYF. Written as DNA, the CDR3 is TGTGCCAGCAGCAGAGGGGAAAACTCAGATACGCAGTATTTT.

The V and J genes are TRBV15 and TRBJ2-6; tentatively, D is TRBD1 (7 bases). CDR1 and CDR2 (germline): LNHNV, YYDKDF (reference sequence). The CDR3 consists of 17 residues. Between the trimmed V and J ends, which lost 6 bases and 1 base, there was a span of 16 bases. The CDR3 is CATRDAGGKSGANVLTF. CDR3 bases: TGTGCCACCAGGGATGCAGGGGGGAAGTCTGGGGCCAACGTCCTGACTTTC.

This clonotype occurred many times. In DNA, the CDR3 is TGTGCCAGTAGTCCCGGGGTCCGTCAGCCCCAGCATTTT. Translation gives CASSPGVRQPQHF. The rearrangement joins TRBV19 to TRBJ1-5; D unresolved. The CDR3 runs 13 residues. V was shortened by 5 bases and J by 6 bases, with 11 bases between the two germline ends. CDR1 is LNHDA, CDR2 SQIVND, per germline (reference sequence).

There are many counts of this clonotype. This chain uses TRBV20-1 with TRBJ1-2; TRBD1 matches 8 bases. Germline assignment: CDR1 DFQATT and CDR2 SNEGSKA (reference sequence). V was clipped by 3 bases and J by 4 bases; unmatched bases: 4. The CDR3 spans 13 residues. CDR3 amino acids: CSARGQEIYGYTF. The CDR3 nucleotides read TGCAGTGCTAGGGGACAGGAGATCTATGGCTACACCTTC.

This clonotype appeared once. A much larger clonotype is one base distant, so this may be a read error. The chain employs TRBV11-1 and TRBJ2-7; D remains ambiguous. The CDR3 covers 14 residues. Germline CDR1 SGHAT, CDR2 FQDESV (reference sequence). V dropped 3 bases and J dropped 1 base, with 10 bases sitting between them. CDR3 amino acids: CASSFSVTSYEQYF. As DNA, the CDR3 is TGTGCCAGCAGCTTTTCCGTGACTTCCTACGAGCAGTACTTC.

V usage is TRBV28 and J usage is TRBJ2-5, with 10 bases that match TRBD2. The CDR3 covers 14 residues. Trimming cost V 6 bases and J 5 bases; bases outside gene matches: 6. Germline V lookup: CDR1 MDHEN, CDR2 SYDVKM. CDR3 residues: CASRRAGGPETQYF. CDR3 DNA sequence: TGTGCCAGCAGAAGAGCGGGAGGGCCGGAGACCCAGTACTTC.

This clonotype was detected ten times or more. The chain joins TRBV12-3 or TRBV12-4 to TRBJ1-1; D is perhaps TRBD1 (5 bases). V gave up 2 bases and J gave up 1 base, with 11 bases separating them. This CDR3 spans 15 amino acids. Here the CDR3 reads CASSLQGRGNTEAFF. Written as DNA, the CDR3 is TGTGCCAGCAGTTTACAGGGTAGGGGGAACACTGAAGCTTTCTTT.

This clonotype was observed at least ten times. The genes are TRBV2 and TRBJ1-5; D may be TRBD1 (6 bases). The CDR3 has 13 amino acids. CDR1 is SNHLY and CDR2 is FYNNEI in the germline V gene. V lost 4 bases, J lost 3 bases, and 7 bases lay in between. The CDR3 DNA follows: TGTGCCAGCAGTGCAGGGGCCAATCAGCCCCAGCATTTT. Translation gives CASSAGANQPQHF.

V gene TRBV7-6 combines with J gene TRBJ2-6; D is possibly TRBD2 (5 bases). Germline CDR1 and CDR2: SGHVS and FNYEAQ. The CDR3 sequence is 16 residues long. Deletions cut 5 bases from V and 4 bases from J, with 15 bases between. Written as DNA, the CDR3 is TGTGCCAGCAGCCCGGGTGTTGCTAGCGGGGCCAACGTCCTGACTTTC. It yields the protein CASSPGVASGANVLTF. The full variable domain, completed using reference TRBV7-6 and TRBJ2-6, is GAGVSQSPRYKVTKRGQDVALRCDPISGHVSLYWYRQALGQGPEFLTYFNYEAQQDKSGLPNDRFSAERPEGSISTLTIQRTEQRDSAMYRCASSPGVASGANVLTFGAGSRLTVL.

Concerning this clonotype itself: One end of the junction is discordant with germline, which a read error may explain. The gene calls are TRBV10-3 and TRBJ2-7; D is undetermined. This CDR3 contains 10 residues. Germline V gene data show CDR1 as ENHRY and CDR2 as SYGVKD. The CDR3: CAISDYGQYF. The CDR3 nucleotides are TGTGCCATCAGTGACTACGGGCAGTACTTC.

This clonotype has at least ten counts. The chain carries TRBV10-3 and TRBJ2-5, with D maybe TRBD1 (5 bases). The germline V gene encodes CDR1 ENHRY and CDR2 SYGVKD. CDR3 length: 14 residues. The V end was cut by 8 bases, the J end by 3 bases, with 16 bases between. CDR3: CAIGAAGSEETQYF. CDR3 nucleotide sequence: TGTGCCATCGGGGCCGCAGGGTCAGAAGAGACCCAGTACTTC.

In the case of this clonotype: Since the CDR3 does not end with the conserved phenylalanine or tryptophan, this likely comes from a read error. No DNA is shown, since the ends of the CDR3 on it are uncertain; the CDR3 is the one TCRdb lists. The V gene is TRBV2, the J gene TRBJ1-1. The CDR3 region is 8 residues in length, termini included. Germline lookup yields CDR1 SNHLY and CDR2 FYNNEI. The CDR3 protein is CASSEAMQ.

The chain has TRBV6-5 and TRBJ1-2, with 7 nucleotides matching TRBD1. Trimming cost V 5 bases and J 7 bases; bases outside gene matches: 16. Germline CDR1 is MNHEY and CDR2 is SVGAGI. This CDR3 is 16 amino acids long. The CDR3 DNA is TGTGCCAGCAGTAAGAACAGGGGCGAGATAATTCGTGGCTACACCTTC. Protein sequence: CASSKNRGEIIRGYTF.

This chain uses TRBV25-1 with TRBJ2-5, with a weak D call TRBD2 (6 bases). This CDR3 contains 16 residues. CDR1 and CDR2 from the germline V gene are MGHDK and SYGVNS. V lost 2 bases, J lost 4 bases, and 17 bases lay in between. CDR3 sequence: CASSEPRGTDRETQYF. In DNA form, the CDR3 reads TGTGCCAGCAGTGAACCCCGGGGGACTGACCGAGAGACCCAGTACTTC. Filled out from reference TRBV25-1 and TRBJ2-5, the complete variable domain reads EADIYQTPRYLVIGTGKKITLECSQTMGHDKMYWYQQDPGMELHLIHYSYGVNSTEKGDLSSESTVSRIRTEHFPLTLESARPSHTSQYLCASSEPRGTDRETQYFGPGTRLLVL.

The chain is built from TRBV3-1 and TRBJ2-7; weak D call: TRBD1 (6 bases). Trimming left V 3 bases short and J 5 bases short, with 14 bases between. The germline V gene encodes CDR1 LGHDT and CDR2 YNNKEL (reference sequence). The CDR3 is 14 residues long. The CDR3 loop reads CASSQRGQGNEQYF. Here the CDR3 DNA reads TGTGCCAGCAGCCAGAGGGGTCAGGGGAACGAGCAGTACTTC.

The V and J genes are TRBV5-1 and TRBJ1-2, with a tentative D call TRBD1 (5 bases). Trimming pared 2 bases from V and 8 bases from J, leaving 16 bases between. The CDR3 runs to 14 residues. The V gene's germline CDR1 is SGHRS and CDR2 YFSETQ. CDR3 in amino acids: CASSLRQRAGGYTF. DNA for the CDR3: TGCGCCAGCAGCTTAAGACAGAGGGCAGGCGGCTACACCTTC.